These 11 T cell receptor beta chains originate from one sample sequenced in a study of cytomegalovirus exposure and HLA in healthy donors. The PCR ran on 60 Vbeta and 13 Jbeta primers. The method was immunoSEQ multiplex PCR; TCRdb's version includes in-frame clones alone and lacks a portion of them. The table lists under 150,000 clones, nearly 65% of them singletons. Sequenced material: PBMCs. These receptors were collected from a man between 35 and 55 years old in good health and CMV-seropositive.

Only a few counts were recorded for this clone. This chain connects TRBV7-8 to TRBJ2-2; D perhaps matches TRBD1 (6 bases). CDR3 length: 14 residues. V lost 5 bases, J lost 5 bases, and 12 bases lay in between. Germline CDR1 is SGHVS and CDR2 is FQNEAQ. Written as DNA, the CDR3 is TGTGCCAGCAGCACAACAGGGTTAACCGGGGAGCTGTTTTTT. Translated: CASSTTGLTGELFF.

The chain joins TRBV5-4 to TRBJ1-1; D possibly corresponds to TRBD1 (5 bases). Trimming left V 4 bases short and J 1 base short, with 17 bases between. Germline CDR1 and CDR2: SGHNT and YYREEE (reference sequence). The CDR3 contains 16 residues. The CDR3 loop is CASSPGGASWNTEAFF. CDR3 coding DNA: TGTGCCAGCAGCCCGGGAGGGGCAAGTTGGAACACTGAAGCTTTCTTT. Full variable domain (remainder filled in from reference TRBV5-4 and TRBJ1-1): ETGVTQSPTHLIKTRGQQVTLRCSSQSGHNTVSWYQQALGQGPQFIFQYYREEENGRGNFPPRFSGLQFPNYSSELNVNALELDDSALYLCASSPGGASWNTEAFFGQGTRLTVV.

The rearrangement joins TRBV11-2 to TRBJ2-7, with TRBD2 matching over 13 bases. V lost 4 bases and J lost 10; bases outside the gene matches: 4. CDR1 SGHAT and CDR2 FQNNGV come from the germline V gene. CDR3 size: 13 residues. This chain's CDR3 is CASSSGTSGIQYF. DNA for the CDR3: TGTGCCAGCAGCTCAGGGACTAGCGGGATTCAGTACTTC. Full variable domain (missing parts from reference TRBV11-2 and TRBJ2-7): EAGVAQSPRYKIIEKRQSVAFWCNPISGHATLYWYQQILGQGPKLLIQFQNNGVVDDSQLPKDRFSAERLKGVDSTLKIQPAKLEDSAVYLCASSSGTSGIQYFGPGTRLTVT.

V gene TRBV19 combines with J gene TRBJ1-5; no clear D gene. Germline-derived CDR1 and CDR2 are LNHDA and SQIVND (reference sequence). The V end lost 2 bases, the J end lost 6 bases, and 14 bases lay between the germline ends. This CDR3 region has 15 residues. CDR3 bases: TGTGCCAGTAGTATAAACCCCGCCAACAGTCAGCCCCAGCATTTT. This gives the protein CASSINPANSQPQHF. Drawing the rest from reference TRBV19 and TRBJ1-5, the complete variable domain is DGGITQSPKYLFRKEGQNVTLSCEQNLNHDAMYWYRQDPGQGLRLIYYSQIVNDFQKGDIAEGYSVSREKKESFPLTVTSAQKNPTAFYLCASSINPANSQPQHFGDGTRLSIL.

The chain links TRBV2 to TRBJ2-7, with D possibly matching TRBD2 (5 bases). The V end lost 6 bases, the J end lost 0 bases, and 12 bases lay between the germline ends. The CDR3 consists of 14 residues. Germline V CDR1 and CDR2: SNHLY, FYNNEI. The CDR3 loop reads CASRDSQSSYEQYF. In nucleotides, the CDR3 is TGTGCCAGCAGGGACTCTCAGAGCTCCTACGAGCAGTACTTC.

The CDR3 spells CASSTGFGTETQYF. The CDR3 nucleotides read TGTGCCAGCAGCACAGGATTTGGTACAGAGACCCAGTACTTC. The chain joins TRBV11-3 to TRBJ2-5, with D tentatively TRBD1 (5 bases). The germline V gene has CDR1 SGHNT and CDR2 YENEEA. There are 14 residues in the CDR3. V lost 5 bases to trimming and J lost 4 bases, with 14 bases between them.

The gene calls are TRBV2 and TRBJ1-2, with unresolved D. V was pared by 3 bases and J by 0 bases, with 8 bases between. The V gene's germline CDR1 is SNHLY and CDR2 FYNNEI. The CDR3 extends over 14 amino acids. The CDR3 DNA follows: TGTGCCAGCAGTGATGGAGGGACTAACTATGGCTACACCTTC. It yields the protein CASSDGGTNYGYTF.

The J gene is TRBJ2-5, the V gene TRBV29-1; D gene uncertain. Germline CDR1 is SQVTM and CDR2 is ANQGSEA. The V end lost 6 bases, the J end lost 2 bases, and 7 bases lay between the germline ends. The CDR3 is 11 amino acids. Here the CDR3 reads CSVHQQETQYF. CDR3 coding DNA: TGCAGCGTACACCAACAAGAGACCCAGTACTTC.

The chain couples TRBV19 to TRBJ1-3; D is unresolved. The CDR3 runs 14 residues. Germline V gene data show CDR1 as LNHDA and CDR2 as SQIVND (reference sequence). V dropped 4 bases and J dropped 0 bases, with 7 bases sitting between them. Here the CDR3 DNA reads TGTGCCAGTAGTAACATCGTCTCTGGAAACACCATATATTTT. Amino acids: CASSNIVSGNTIYF.

J is TRBJ2-3 and V is TRBV27; 14 bases align to TRBD2. Germline lookup yields CDR1 MNHEY and CDR2 SMNVEV (reference sequence). The CDR3 length is 15 residues. Trimming removed 5 bases from V and 4 bases from J; junction bases left unmatched: 2. The CDR3 region has the DNA TGTGCCAGCAGTGCGGGACTAGCGGGAGCAGATACGCAGTATTTT. Its protein is CASSAGLAGADTQYF.

This chain uses TRBV6-1 with TRBJ2-5; 11 nucleotides align to TRBD2. J gave up 5 bases and V 4 bases, and 15 bases lay outside the gene matches. The V gene's germline CDR1 is MNHNS and CDR2 SASEGT. CDR3 length: 18 amino acids. The CDR3 loop reads CASSVSRGSGGARETQYF. The CDR3 region has the DNA TGTGCCAGCAGTGTCTCACGGGGTAGCGGGGGGGCCAGGGAGACCCAGTACTTC.